This T cell receptor beta chain was recorded in a study of PD-1 blockade in classical Hodgkin lymphoma. Brentuximab vedotin exposure varied, and every patient relapsed after autologous stem cell transplantation. The protocol was immunoSEQ multiplex PCR, while the TCRdb copy is restricted to in-frame clones and leaves out a portion. In the table there are about 20,000 clones, roughly four fifths of which are singletons. Here the sequenced sample was peripheral blood mononuclear cells (PBMCs), taken before the second cycle of nivolumab. The clonotype comes from a human donor with classical Hodgkin lymphoma.

The CDR3 sequence is CASSLRSAGINEKLFF. The CDR3 coding sequence is TGTGCCAGCAGCTTAAGGTCGGCAGGGATTAATGAAAAACTGTTTTTT. The gene calls are TRBV7-9 and TRBJ1-4, with a possible D match to TRBD1 (5 bases). The CDR3 has 16 amino acids. V was clipped by 2 bases and J by 4 bases, with 14 bases between them. Germline V lookup: CDR1 SEHNR, CDR2 FQNEAQ (reference sequence).